Below are 13 T cell receptor beta chains sequenced from a single sample in a study of blood T cell repertoires in COVID-19. This table comes from immunoSEQ multiplex PCR, and its TCRdb copy is limited to in-frame clones, with some not included. The sample consists of about 290,000 clones, about nine tenths of them appearing once. The sample comprised PBMCs or T cells enriched from blood (not recorded which). The source is a woman aged 40 to 50 who had recovered from COVID-19.

A word on this clone: The sample has other DNA sequences that encode this CDR3 too. The V and J genes are TRBV14 and TRBJ2-7; 7 bases line up with TRBD1. Germline assignment: CDR1 SGHDN and CDR2 FVKESK. The CDR3 extends over 14 amino acids. The junction had 5 bases not matched to a gene; V was cut back by 4 bases and J by 2 bases. The CDR3 DNA follows: TGTGCCAGCAGCCGCCAAGGGGGCCCCTACGAGCAGTACTTC. It specifies CASSRQGGPYEQYF.

The rearrangement uses TRBV19 and TRBJ2-1, with 11 bases lining up with TRBD2. Per germline, CDR1 LNHDA and CDR2 SQIVND (reference sequence). The length of the CDR3 is 15 residues. With V trimmed by 4 bases and J by 4 bases, 3 bases remained unmatched. CDR3 DNA sequence: TGTGCCAGTAGTACGGGGACTAGCGGTTACAATGAGCAGTTCTTC. Translated, it gives CASSTGTSGYNEQFF.

This chain connects TRBV6-5 to TRBJ2-5; the D is unclear. CDR1 and CDR2 from the germline V gene are MNHEY and SVGAGI. This CDR3 is 13 amino acids long. V dropped 3 bases and J dropped 5 bases, with 10 bases sitting between them. CDR3 protein: CASSYRVSETQYF. DNA of the CDR3: TGTGCCAGCAGTTATCGGGTATCGGAGACCCAGTACTTC.

This rearrangement joins TRBV12-5 to TRBJ1-5; TRBD1 is a possible D gene (6 bases). This CDR3 is 12 amino acids long. V dropped 4 bases and J dropped 7 bases, with 8 bases sitting between them. The germline gives CDR1 LGHNT, CDR2 FRNRAP. The CDR3 coding sequence is TGTGCTAGTGGTTCAGGGGCCCAGCCCCAGCATTTT. Translation gives CASGSGAQPQHF.

The rearrangement links TRBV19 to TRBJ1-2, with D tentatively TRBD1 (5 bases). Germline V CDR1 and CDR2: LNHDA, SQIVND (reference sequence). CDR3 length: 15 residues. The V and J ends lost 4 bases and 8 bases respectively, with 20 bases between them. CDR3 amino acids: CASSTSIRTSRGYTF. The CDR3, as DNA: TGTGCCAGTAGTACGTCTATTCGGACATCGAGAGGCTACACCTTC. The full variable domain, with the rest looked up from reference TRBV19 and TRBJ1-2, is DGGITQSPKYLFRKEGQNVTLSCEQNLNHDAMYWYRQDPGQGLRLIYYSQIVNDFQKGDIAEGYSVSREKKESFPLTVTSAQKNPTAFYLCASSTSIRTSRGYTFGSGTRLTVV.

The gene calls are TRBV7-2 and TRBJ2-7, with D tentatively TRBD1 (5 bases). Germline V gives CDR1 SGHTA, CDR2 FQGNSA. The CDR3 length is 14 residues. V was clipped by 5 bases and J by 8 bases, with 19 bases between them. The CDR3 loop reads CASSVRAGVEQQYF. The DNA for the CDR3 is TGTGCCAGCAGCGTCAGGGCAGGAGTTGAGCAGCAGTACTTC.

As to this clone: Other nucleotide sequences in the sample specify the same CDR3. The V and J genes are TRBV6-5 and TRBJ1-2; no reliable D call. The germline V gene has CDR1 MNHEY and CDR2 SVGAGI. CDR3 length equals 12 residues. The ends were cut back, 0 bases at V and 8 bases at J, with 7 bases in the middle. The CDR3 protein is CASSYSGGGYTF. CDR3 DNA: TGTGCCAGCAGTTACTCGGGAGGAGGCTACACCTTC.

CDR3 residues: CASSLIRTAKGIYSYGYTF. In DNA form, the CDR3 reads TGTGCCAGCAGCTTAATTCGGACAGCGAAAGGGATATATTCCTATGGCTACACCTTC. The chain is built from TRBV7-3 and TRBJ1-2, with D maybe TRBD1 (6 bases). The CDR3 has 19 amino acids. In germline, CDR1 is SGHTA, CDR2 FQGTGA. V was clipped by 1 base and J by 4 bases, with 25 bases between them.

The chain has TRBV5-6 and TRBJ2-7, with D uncertain. CDR3 length: 13 residues. The V gene lost 6 bases and the J gene lost 5 bases, with 15 bases spanning the gap. Germline CDR1 reads SGHDT; CDR2 reads YYEEEE. The CDR3 region has the DNA TGTGCCAGCACCTGGGTTCAGCGCGACGAGCAGTACTTC. It is translated as CASTWVQRDEQYF.

The V call is TRBV19, the J call TRBJ2-6; D gene ambiguous. The V gene's germline CDR1 is LNHDA and CDR2 SQIVND (reference sequence). The ends were cut back, 5 bases at V and 0 bases at J, with 11 bases in the middle. The CDR3 runs 16 residues. The CDR3 region is CASSPDSTSGANVLTF. In DNA, the CDR3 is TGTGCCAGTAGTCCCGACTCGACCTCTGGGGCCAACGTCCTGACTTTC. Full variable domain (remainder filled in from reference TRBV19 and TRBJ2-6): DGGITQSPKYLFRKEGQNVTLSCEQNLNHDAMYWYRQDPGQGLRLIYYSQIVNDFQKGDIAEGYSVSREKKESFPLTVTSAQKNPTAFYLCASSPDSTSGANVLTFGAGSRLTVL.

V usage is TRBV29-1 and J usage is TRBJ1-1; D gene ambiguous. Germline V gene data show CDR1 as SQVTM and CDR2 as ANQGSEA. V was trimmed by 0 bases and J by 4 bases, leaving 9 bases between them. The CDR3 spans 13 residues. The CDR3 spells CSVEDRRGTEAFF. The DNA of the CDR3 is TGCAGCGTTGAAGATCGGCGGGGCACTGAAGCTTTCTTT.

This chain connects TRBV24-1 to TRBJ2-1; 11 bases align to TRBD2. Germline V gene lookup returns CDR1 KGHDR and CDR2 SFDVKD. CDR3 length equals 16 residues. V trimming: 3 bases; J trimming: 1 base; junction bases outside the gene matches: 1. The CDR3 DNA reads TGTGCCACCAGTGATAGACTAGCGGGATCCTACAATGAGCAGTTCTTC. It yields the protein CATSDRLAGSYNEQFF.

The chain combines TRBV6-5 with TRBJ1-1; a weak D match, TRBD1 (6 bases). Trimming left V 6 bases short and J 6 bases short, with 11 bases between. Germline V lookup: CDR1 MNHEY, CDR2 SVGAGI. This CDR3 has 12 residues. CDR3 region: CASRDEGAEAFF. CDR3 nucleotide sequence: TGTGCCAGCAGAGACGAGGGGGCTGAAGCTTTCTTT.